The rows below give T cell receptor beta chains drawn from one sample of a study of blood T cell repertoires in COVID-19. Sequencing used immunoSEQ multiplex PCR; TCRdb keeps in-frame clones, though not all of them. The table records more than 200,000 clones, roughly nine tenths of them present only once. Sequencing used peripheral blood. These receptors came from a woman aged 50 to 60 with acute or convalescent COVID-19. CDR3s include the opening cysteine and the closing phenylalanine or tryptophan. The order of the fields is V gene, J gene, clone size, D gene, CDR3 DNA, CDR3 protein. D genes are given only for firm matches. Where a row states a size, it is once, few, many or the class of an expanded clone; other rows omit it.

>TRBV11-3|TRBJ1-3|-|-
TGTGCCAGCAGTTGGCGGGGGGCTGGAACTGGAAACACCATATATTTT
CASSWRGAGTGNTIYF
>TRBV3-1/TRBV3-2|TRBJ1-1|-|-
TGTGCCAGCAGCCAAAAACAGGACCCGGGGAACACTGAAGCTTTCTTT
CASSQKQDPGNTEAFF
>TRBV25-1|TRBJ2-3|-|TRBD2
TGTGCCAGCAGTGAATCGACAGCCGGACTAGCGGGACGGGGTACGCAGTATTTT
CASSESTAGLAGRGTQYF
>TRBV18|TRBJ1-3|-|-
TGTGCCAGCTCACCGGAGGAAGGAAACACCATATATTTT
CASSPEEGNTIYF
>TRBV11-2|TRBJ1-2|-|TRBD1
TGTGCCAGCAGCCGGACAGGGGGATTAGGCTATGGCTACACCTTC
CASSRTGGLGYGYTF
>TRBV6-2/TRBV6-3|TRBJ2-7|-|-
TGTGCCAGCAGTTTCAGGGGTGGGTCCTACGAGCAGTACTTC
CASSFRGGSYEQYF
>TRBV9|TRBJ2-7|-|TRBD2
TGTGCCAGCAGCCCCGGGACTAGCGGGGGATTCTACGAGCAGTACTTC
CASSPGTSGGFYEQYF
>TRBV7-2|TRBJ2-3|-|-
TGTGCCAGCAGCTCGTCCCCATGGTACTCGCAGTATTTT
CASSSSPWYSQYF
>TRBV30|TRBJ2-7|few|-
TGTGCCTGGGCCGACTCAGGGGATCACGAGCAGTACTTC
CAWADSGDHEQYF
>TRBV10-1|TRBJ2-7|once|-
TGCGCCAGCAGTGAGTGCCCTTTGTGGCGGATGTCCTACGAGCAGTACTTC
CASSECPLWRMSYEQYF
>TRBV4-1|TRBJ2-3|once|TRBD1
TGCGCCAGCAGTCAATTTACAGGGGTAGATACGCAGTATTTT
CASSQFTGVDTQYF
>TRBV19|TRBJ2-3|-|TRBD2
TGTGCCAGTAGTAGACGACTAGCGGGTTCCACAGATACGCAGTATTTT
CASSRRLAGSTDTQYF
>TRBV11-3|TRBJ1-1|-|-
TGTGCCAGCAGCTCCTATTGGACAGCGGGAGGGAAAGCTTTCTTT
CASSSYWTAGGKAFF
>TRBV5-6|TRBJ2-2|few|TRBD2
TGTGCCAGCAGGGCCGGGACTAGCGTCGACACCGGGGAGCTGTTTTTT
CASRAGTSVDTGELFF
>TRBV7-9|TRBJ1-1|-|TRBD1
TGTGCCAGCAGCTTCTCACAGGGGGGAACCTCGGATGAAGCTTTCTTT
CASSFSQGGTSDEAFF
>TRBV6-1|TRBJ2-7|-|TRBD2
TGTGCCAGCAGTGAAGAAGTGGCGGGAGCCTACGAGCAGTACTTC
CASSEEVAGAYEQYF
>TRBV18|TRBJ2-2|-|-
TGTGCCAGCTCACCAGGGCAGGGCGTTAACGGGGAGCTGTTTTTT
CASSPGQGVNGELFF
>TRBV24-1|TRBJ1-2|-|-
TGTGCCACCAGTGGCGGTAGCGGACAAACTAACTATGGCTACACCTTC
CATSGGSGQTNYGYTF
>TRBV4-1|TRBJ1-2|few|-
TGCGCCAGCAGCCAAGATGGGGGCTACTATGGCTACACCTTC
CASSQDGGYYGYTF
>TRBV10-2|TRBJ1-1|-|TRBD1
TGCGCCAGCAGTGAGTTACAGGGGTTGAACACTGAAGCTTTCTTT
CASSELQGLNTEAFF
>TRBV14|TRBJ2-5|-|TRBD2
TGTGCCAGCAGCCAATTTCCCCCGCGGGAGGGCCCCGAGACCCAGTACTTC
CASSQFPPREGPETQYF
>TRBV4-3|TRBJ2-5|-|-
TGCGCCAGCAGCCAAGACAGACAAGAGACCCAGTACTTC
CASSQDRQETQYF
>TRBV11-3|TRBJ2-7|-|TRBD2
TGTGCCAGCAGCTTCAGCGAGCGGGGGGGCTTTTACGAGCAGTACTTC
CASSFSERGGFYEQYF
>TRBV10-3|TRBJ1-5|-|-
TGTGCCATCAGGTCAGGGGATCTGAACAATCAGCCCCAGCATTTT
CAIRSGDLNNQPQHF
>TRBV19|TRBJ1-6|-|TRBD1
TGTGCCAGTAAGGGGCTTACAGGGGGCTATAATTCACCCCTCCACTTT
CASKGLTGGYNSPLHF
>TRBV19|TRBJ2-2|-|-
TGTGCCAGTAGTTGGGTGACACACACCGACACCGGGGAGCTGTTTTTT
CASSWVTHTDTGELFF
>TRBV3-1/TRBV3-2|TRBJ2-1|-|-
TGTGCCAGCAGCCAAGATGGTCTAGCGCCCCACCAGGACAATGAGCAGTTCTTC
CASSQDGLAPHQDNEQFF
>TRBV5-1|TRBJ1-3|-|TRBD1
TGCGCCAGCAGCGCAGGGACAGCCGGAAACACCATATATTTT
CASSAGTAGNTIYF
>TRBV9|TRBJ2-5|-|-
TGTGCCAGCAGCGTAGCTCACGGGAAGGACGGGGAGACCCAGTACTTC
CASSVAHGKDGETQYF
>TRBV15|TRBJ2-5|-|TRBD2
TGTGCCACCAGCAGAGATCGCTCTAGCGGGGAGACCCAGTACTTC
CATSRDRSSGETQYF
>TRBV5-1|TRBJ1-5|-|-
TGCGCCAGCAGCGCCGCGGGGGCTTTTGATCAGCCCCAGCATTTT
CASSAAGAFDQPQHF